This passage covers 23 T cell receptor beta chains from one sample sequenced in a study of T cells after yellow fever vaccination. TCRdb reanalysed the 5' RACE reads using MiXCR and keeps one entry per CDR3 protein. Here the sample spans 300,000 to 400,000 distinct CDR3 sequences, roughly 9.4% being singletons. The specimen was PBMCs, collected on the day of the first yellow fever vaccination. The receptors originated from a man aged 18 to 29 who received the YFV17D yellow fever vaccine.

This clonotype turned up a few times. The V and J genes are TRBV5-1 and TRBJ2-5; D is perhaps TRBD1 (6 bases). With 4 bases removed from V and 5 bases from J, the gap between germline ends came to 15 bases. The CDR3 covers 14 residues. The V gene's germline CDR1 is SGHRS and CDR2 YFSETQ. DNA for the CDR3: TGCGCCAGCAGCGTCCAGGGGCTCGGGGAGACCCAGTACTTC. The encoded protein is CASSVQGLGETQYF.

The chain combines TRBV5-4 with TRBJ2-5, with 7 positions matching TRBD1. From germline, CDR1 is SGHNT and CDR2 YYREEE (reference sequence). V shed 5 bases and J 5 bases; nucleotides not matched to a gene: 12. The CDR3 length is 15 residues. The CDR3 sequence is CASRDTGVGRETQYF. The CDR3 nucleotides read TGTGCCAGCAGGGATACAGGGGTGGGCAGGGAGACCCAGTACTTC.

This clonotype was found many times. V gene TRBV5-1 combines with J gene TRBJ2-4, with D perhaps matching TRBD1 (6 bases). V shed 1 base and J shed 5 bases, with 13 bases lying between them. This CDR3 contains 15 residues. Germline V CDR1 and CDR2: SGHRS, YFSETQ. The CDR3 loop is CASSLLSGVENIQYF. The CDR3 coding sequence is TGCGCCAGCAGCTTGTTGTCAGGGGTGGAAAACATTCAGTACTTC.

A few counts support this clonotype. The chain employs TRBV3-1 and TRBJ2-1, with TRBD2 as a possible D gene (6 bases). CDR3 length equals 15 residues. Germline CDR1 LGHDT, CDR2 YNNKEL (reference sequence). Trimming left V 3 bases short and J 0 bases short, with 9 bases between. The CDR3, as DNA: TGTGCCAGCAGCCAGCCGCGGGGCTCCTACAATGAGCAGTTCTTC. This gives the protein CASSQPRGSYNEQFF.

The CDR3 nucleotides read TGTGCCAGCACCAAACCCAAGCCAAGCGGGGGGAATGAGCAGTTCTTC. It yields the protein CASTKPKPSGGNEQFF. The V call is TRBV28, the J call TRBJ2-1; 9 bases are a match to TRBD2. Germline V gives CDR1 MDHEN, CDR2 SYDVKM. The CDR3 sequence is 16 residues long. Losses at the gene ends were 7 bases for V and 7 bases for J; bases not matched to a gene: 14.

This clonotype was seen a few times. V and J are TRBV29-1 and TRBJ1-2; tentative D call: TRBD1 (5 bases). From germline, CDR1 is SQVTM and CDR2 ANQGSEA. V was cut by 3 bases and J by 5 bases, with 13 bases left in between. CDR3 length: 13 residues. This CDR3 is CSVDLGASYGYTF. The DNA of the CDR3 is TGCAGCGTTGACCTCGGGGCATCGTATGGCTACACCTTC.

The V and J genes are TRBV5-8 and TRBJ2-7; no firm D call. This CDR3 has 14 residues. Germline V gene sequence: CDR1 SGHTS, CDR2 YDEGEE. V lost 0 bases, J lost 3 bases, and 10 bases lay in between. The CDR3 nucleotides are TGTGCCAGCAGCTTGGGGCAGGCGGTCTACGAGCAGTACTTC. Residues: CASSLGQAVYEQYF.

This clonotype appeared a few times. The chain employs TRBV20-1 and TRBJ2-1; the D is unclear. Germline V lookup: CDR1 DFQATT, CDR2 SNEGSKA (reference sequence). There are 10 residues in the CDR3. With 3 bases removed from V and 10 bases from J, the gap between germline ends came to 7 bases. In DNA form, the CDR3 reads TGCAGTGCTAGGGGCCCCGAGCAGTTCTTC. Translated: CSARGPEQFF.

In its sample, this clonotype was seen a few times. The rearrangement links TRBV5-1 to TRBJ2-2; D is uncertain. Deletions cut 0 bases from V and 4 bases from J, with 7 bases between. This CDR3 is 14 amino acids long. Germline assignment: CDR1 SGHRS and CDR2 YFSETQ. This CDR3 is CASSLATATGELFF. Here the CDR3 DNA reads TGCGCCAGCAGCTTGGCCACTGCCACCGGGGAGCTGTTTTTT. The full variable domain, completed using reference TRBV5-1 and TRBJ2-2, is KAGVTQTPRYLIKTRGQQVTLSCSPISGHRSVSWYQQTPGQGLQFLFEYFSETQRNKGNFPGRFSGRQFSNSRSEMNVSTLELGDSALYLCASSLATATGELFFGEGSRLTVL.

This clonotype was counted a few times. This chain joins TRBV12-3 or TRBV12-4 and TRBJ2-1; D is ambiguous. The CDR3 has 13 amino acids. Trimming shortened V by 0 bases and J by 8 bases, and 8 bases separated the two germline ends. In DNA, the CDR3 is TGTGCCAGCAGTTTAGCGTTTATAGATGAGCAGTTCTTC. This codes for CASSLAFIDEQFF.

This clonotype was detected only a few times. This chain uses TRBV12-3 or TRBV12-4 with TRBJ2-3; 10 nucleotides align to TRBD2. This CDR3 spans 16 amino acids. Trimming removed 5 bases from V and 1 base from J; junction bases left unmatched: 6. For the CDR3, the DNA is TGTGCCAGCAGTCAGCGGGGGGGCTGGGGCACAGATACGCAGTATTTT. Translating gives CASSQRGGWGTDTQYF.

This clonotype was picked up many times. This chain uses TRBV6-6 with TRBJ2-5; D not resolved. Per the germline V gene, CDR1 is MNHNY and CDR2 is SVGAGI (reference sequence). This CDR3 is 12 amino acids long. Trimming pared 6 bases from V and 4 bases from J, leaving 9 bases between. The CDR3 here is CASSQDSETQYF. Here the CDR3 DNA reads TGTGCCAGCAGCCAAGACTCAGAGACCCAGTACTTC.

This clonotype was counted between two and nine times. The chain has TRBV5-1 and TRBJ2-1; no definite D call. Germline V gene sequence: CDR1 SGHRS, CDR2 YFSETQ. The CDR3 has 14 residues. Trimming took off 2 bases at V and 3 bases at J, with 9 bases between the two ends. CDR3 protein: CASSFIRFYNEQFF. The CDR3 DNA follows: TGCGCCAGCAGCTTTATCCGCTTCTACAATGAGCAGTTCTTC.

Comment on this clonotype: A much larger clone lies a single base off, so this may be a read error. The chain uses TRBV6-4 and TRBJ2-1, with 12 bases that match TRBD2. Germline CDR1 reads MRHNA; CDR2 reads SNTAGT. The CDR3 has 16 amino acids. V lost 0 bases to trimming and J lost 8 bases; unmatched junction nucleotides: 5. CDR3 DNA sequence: TGTGCCAGCAGTGACTCTCCTAGCGGGGGGGCCTATGAGCAGTTCTTC. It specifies CASSDSPSGGAYEQFF.

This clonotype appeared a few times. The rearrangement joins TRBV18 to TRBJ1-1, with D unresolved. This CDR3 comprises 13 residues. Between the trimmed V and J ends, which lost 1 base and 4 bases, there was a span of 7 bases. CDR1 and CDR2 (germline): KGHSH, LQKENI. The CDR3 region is CASSPLTGTEAFF. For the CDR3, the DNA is TGTGCCAGCTCACCACTTACCGGCACTGAAGCTTTCTTT.

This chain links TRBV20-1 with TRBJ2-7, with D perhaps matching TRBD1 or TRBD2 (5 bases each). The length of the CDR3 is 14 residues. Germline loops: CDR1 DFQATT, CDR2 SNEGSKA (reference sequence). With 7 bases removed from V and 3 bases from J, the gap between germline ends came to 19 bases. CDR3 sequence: CSVLTGTGGYEQYV. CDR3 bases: TGCAGTGTTCTTACCGGGACGGGCGGCTACGAGCAGTACGTC.

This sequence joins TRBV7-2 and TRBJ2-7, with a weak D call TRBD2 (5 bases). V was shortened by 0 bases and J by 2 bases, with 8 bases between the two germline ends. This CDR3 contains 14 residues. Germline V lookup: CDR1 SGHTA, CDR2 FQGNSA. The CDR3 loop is CASSLALGTYEQYV. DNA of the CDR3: TGTGCCAGCAGCTTAGCCCTCGGGACCTACGAGCAGTACGTC.

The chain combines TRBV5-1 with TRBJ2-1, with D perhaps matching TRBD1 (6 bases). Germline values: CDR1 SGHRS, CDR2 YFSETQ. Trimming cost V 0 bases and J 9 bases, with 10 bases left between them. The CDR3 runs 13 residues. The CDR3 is CASSLAGDGEQFF. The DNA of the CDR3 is TGCGCCAGCAGCTTGGCAGGGGATGGTGAGCAGTTCTTC.

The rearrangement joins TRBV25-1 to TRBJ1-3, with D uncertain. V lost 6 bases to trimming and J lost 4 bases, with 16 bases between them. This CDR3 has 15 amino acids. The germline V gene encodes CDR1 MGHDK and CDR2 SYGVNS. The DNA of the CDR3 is TGTGCCAGCAGCCCCAAGGCGAGATTCGGAAACACCATATATTTT. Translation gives CASSPKARFGNTIYF.

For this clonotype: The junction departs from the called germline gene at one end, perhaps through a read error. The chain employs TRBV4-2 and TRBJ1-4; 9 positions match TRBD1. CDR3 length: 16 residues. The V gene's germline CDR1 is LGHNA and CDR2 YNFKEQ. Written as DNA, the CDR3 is TGTGCCAGCAGCCAAGATCCAGGGACAGGGAATGAAAAACGGTTTTTT. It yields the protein CASSQDPGTGNEKRFF.

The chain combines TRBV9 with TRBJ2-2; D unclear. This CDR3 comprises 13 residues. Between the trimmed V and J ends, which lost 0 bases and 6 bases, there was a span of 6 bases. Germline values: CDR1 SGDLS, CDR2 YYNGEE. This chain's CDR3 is CASSVGASGELFF. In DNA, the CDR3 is TGTGCCAGCAGCGTAGGGGCCTCCGGGGAGCTGTTTTTT.

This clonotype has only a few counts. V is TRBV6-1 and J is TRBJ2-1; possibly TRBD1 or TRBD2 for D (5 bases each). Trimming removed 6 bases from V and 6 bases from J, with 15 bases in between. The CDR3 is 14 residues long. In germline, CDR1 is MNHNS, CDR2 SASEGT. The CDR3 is CASSRGRLGNEQFF. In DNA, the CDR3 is TGTGCCAGCAGCCGGGGACGCCTCGGCAATGAGCAGTTCTTC.

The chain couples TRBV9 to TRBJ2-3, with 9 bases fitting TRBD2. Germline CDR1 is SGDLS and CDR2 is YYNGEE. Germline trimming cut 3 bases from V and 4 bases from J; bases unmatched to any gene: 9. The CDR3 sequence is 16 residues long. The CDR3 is CASSGSKRGVADTQYF. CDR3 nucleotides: TGTGCCAGCAGCGGATCCAAGCGGGGGGTCGCAGATACGCAGTATTTT.